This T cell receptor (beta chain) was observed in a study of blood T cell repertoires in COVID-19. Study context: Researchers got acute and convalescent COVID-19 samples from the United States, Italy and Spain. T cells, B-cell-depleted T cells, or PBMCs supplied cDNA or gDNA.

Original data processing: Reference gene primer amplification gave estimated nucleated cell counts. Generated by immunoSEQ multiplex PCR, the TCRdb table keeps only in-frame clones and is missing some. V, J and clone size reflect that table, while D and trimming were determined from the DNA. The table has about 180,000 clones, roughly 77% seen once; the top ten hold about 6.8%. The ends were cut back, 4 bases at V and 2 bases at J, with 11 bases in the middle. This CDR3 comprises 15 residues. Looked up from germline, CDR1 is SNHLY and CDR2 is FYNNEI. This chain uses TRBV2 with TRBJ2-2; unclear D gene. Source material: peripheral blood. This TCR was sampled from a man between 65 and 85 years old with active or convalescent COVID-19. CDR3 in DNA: TGTGCCAGCAGTGGGTTGAAGCTTAACACCGGGGAGCTGTTTTTT. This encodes CASSGLKLNTGELFF.